This T cell receptor (beta chain) was retrieved from a study of blood T cell repertoires in COVID-19. Study background: COVID-19 samples from acute and convalescent phases originated in the United States, Italy and Spain. Sample material is recorded as cDNA or gDNA derived from T cells, B-cell-depleted T cells, or PBMCs.

V was clipped by 4 bases and J by 1 base, with 14 bases between them. The CDR3 is 16 residues long. As handled by the study authors: Amplification of reference gene primers was used by the study to estimate nucleated cell counts. Sequencing was performed with immunoSEQ multiplex PCR; in TCRdb, only in-frame clones are kept and a portion is missing. V, J and clone size are those of that table, while D and trimming were read from the DNA. The sample has around 140,000 clones; approximately 84% are singletons. The TCR was taken from a woman of 80 years or more with acute or convalescent COVID-19. The sample was peripheral blood. This chain joins TRBV23-1 and TRBJ1-5; the D gene is possibly TRBD1 (6 bases). TRBV23-1 is an open reading frame whose function is uncertain. The DNA of the CDR3 is TGCGCCAGCAGTCGTCTTCCGACAGGAAGCAATCAGCCCCAGCATTTT. As protein: CASSRLPTGSNQPQHF.